What follows are 16 T cell receptor beta chains derived from one specimen sequenced in a study of blood T cell repertoires in COVID-19. Clones were read by immunoSEQ multiplex PCR, and TCRdb kept only the in-frame ones, dropping some. The table lists approximately 6,000 clones, roughly 90% of them singletons. Sequencing was performed on peripheral blood. The receptors stem from a man aged 60 to 69 with acute or convalescent COVID-19.

V usage is TRBV9 and J usage is TRBJ1-1; unclear D gene. The CDR3 length is 11 residues. Germline lookup yields CDR1 SGDLS and CDR2 YYNGEE. Trimming took off 0 bases at V and 8 bases at J, with 5 bases between the two ends. This CDR3 reads CASSVAGEAFF. Here the CDR3 DNA reads TGTGCCAGCAGCGTAGCGGGAGAAGCTTTCTTT. The whole variable domain, filled in from reference TRBV9 and TRBJ1-1, reads DSGVTQTPKHLITATGQRVTLRCSPRSGDLSVYWYQQSLDQGLQFLIQYYNGEERAKGNILERFSAQQFPDLHSELNLSSLELGDSALYFCASSVAGEAFFGQGTRLTVV.

The chain uses TRBV13 and TRBJ2-7; possibly TRBD1 for D (5 bases). Germline CDR1 and CDR2: PRHDT and FYEKMQ (reference sequence). The CDR3 length is 13 residues. V gave up 5 bases and J gave up 4 bases, with 12 bases separating them. The CDR3: CASSEDPGYEQYF. In DNA, the CDR3 is TGTGCCAGCAGCGAGGACCCAGGGTACGAGCAGTACTTC. Full variable domain (remainder filled in from reference TRBV13 and TRBJ2-7): AAGVIQSPRHLIKEKRETATLKCYPIPRHDTVYWYQQGPGQDPQFLISFYEKMQSDKGSIPDRFSAQQFSDYHSELNMSSLELGDSALYFCASSEDPGYEQYFGPGTRLTVT.

This rearrangement joins TRBV7-2 to TRBJ2-2, with D perhaps TRBD1 (6 bases). Per the germline V gene, CDR1 is SGHTA and CDR2 is FQGNSA. V lost 5 bases to trimming and J lost 2 bases, with 12 bases between them. This CDR3 spans 15 amino acids. The DNA for the CDR3 is TGTGCCAGCAGCCTGACTGGGGGCAACACCGGGGAGCTGTTTTTT. It translates to CASSLTGGNTGELFF.

The chain links TRBV5-1 to TRBJ1-2, with D hard to call. The CDR3 covers 15 residues. Between the trimmed V and J ends, which lost 3 bases and 0 bases, there was a span of 12 bases. Germline-derived CDR1 and CDR2 are SGHRS and YFSETQ. The CDR3 coding sequence is TGCGCCAGCAGCTCGGTCCAGCGATCTAACTATGGCTACACCTTC. It is translated as CASSSVQRSNYGYTF.

The chain is built from TRBV19 and TRBJ2-7; 8 bases fit TRBD1. This CDR3 is built from 15 residues. Germline V CDR1 and CDR2: LNHDA, SQIVND (reference sequence). V lost 5 bases to trimming and J lost 0 bases; unmatched junction nucleotides: 6. CDR3 amino acids: CASSSTGESSYEQYF. The CDR3, as DNA: TGTGCCAGTAGTTCGACAGGGGAGAGCTCCTACGAGCAGTACTTC.

The rearrangement joins TRBV5-5 to TRBJ2-7; a possible D gene is TRBD1 (5 bases). CDR1 is SGHKS and CDR2 is YYEKEE in the germline V gene (reference sequence). This CDR3 is built from 14 residues. The V end lost 1 base, the J end lost 4 bases, and 12 bases lay between the germline ends. The CDR3 region has the DNA TGTGCCAGCAGCTTGAGCCAGGGCCGTTACGAGCAGTACTTC. This gives the protein CASSLSQGRYEQYF. The full variable domain, with the rest looked up from reference TRBV5-5 and TRBJ2-7, is DAGVTQSPTHLIKTRGQQVTLRCSPISGHKSVSWYQQVLGQGPQFIFQYYEKEERGRGNFPDRFSARQFPNYSSELNVNALLLGDSALYLCASSLSQGRYEQYFGPGTRLTVT.

J is TRBJ1-1 and V is TRBV28; D unclear. Germline V lookup: CDR1 MDHEN, CDR2 SYDVKM. The germline V and J ends were trimmed by 7 bases and 7 bases, with 16 bases remaining between them. The CDR3 contains 13 residues. CDR3 nucleotides: TGTGCCAGCACCCTCGAATTTGAGTTTGAAGCTTTCTTT. It is translated as CASTLEFEFEAFF.

The gene calls are TRBV5-8 and TRBJ1-5, with a tentative D call TRBD1 (6 bases). The CDR3 runs 14 residues. The germline V gene has CDR1 SGHTS and CDR2 YDEGEE. Trimming removed 4 bases at V and 5 bases at J, with 13 bases between. The chain's CDR3 is CASSGVGGDQPQHF. CDR3 DNA: TGTGCCAGCAGCGGGGTTGGGGGCGATCAGCCCCAGCATTTT.

The V gene is TRBV19, the J gene TRBJ2-2; 9 positions match TRBD1. CDR1 LNHDA and CDR2 SQIVND come from the germline V gene (reference sequence). The CDR3 consists of 14 residues. Losses at the gene ends were 4 bases for V and 5 bases for J; bases not matched to a gene: 2. The CDR3 loop reads CASSRDRVTGELFF. CDR3 nucleotides: TGTGCCAGTAGTAGGGACAGGGTGACCGGGGAGCTGTTTTTT.

The chain links TRBV7-8 to TRBJ2-7, with 8 bases that match TRBD1. This CDR3 is 15 amino acids long. V shed 5 bases and J 6 bases; nucleotides not matched to a gene: 12. Per germline, CDR1 SGHVS and CDR2 FQNEAQ. CDR3 in amino acids: CASSVDRGVLSEQYV. In nucleotides, the CDR3 is TGTGCCAGCAGCGTAGACAGGGGAGTTTTGTCCGAGCAGTACGTC.

This chain uses TRBV4-2 with TRBJ2-3; TRBD2 matches 13 bases. J lost 4 bases, V lost 3 bases, and 13 bases had no gene match. CDR1 is LGHNA, CDR2 YNFKEQ, per germline. The CDR3 contains 19 residues. The CDR3 bases are TGTGCCAGCAGCCAGCCCCAACTAGCGGGGGGGTATCGTCCAGATACGCAGTATTTT. Amino acid sequence: CASSQPQLAGGYRPDTQYF.

The rearrangement links TRBV7-9 to TRBJ2-1, with a tentative D call TRBD2 (5 bases). Germline loops: CDR1 SEHNR, CDR2 FQNEAQ (reference sequence). V lost 11 bases, J lost 5 bases, and 16 bases lay in between. The CDR3 is 13 amino acids. The CDR3 sequence: CAERLAMDNEQFF. The CDR3 coding sequence is TGTGCCGAGAGGTTAGCGATGGACAATGAGCAGTTCTTC.

The CDR3 sequence: CASSFSDIGEQFF. The CDR3 DNA reads as TGCGCCAGCAGCTTTAGCGACATAGGAGAGCAGTTCTTC. This chain joins TRBV5-1 and TRBJ2-1; TRBD2 is a possible D gene (5 bases). The germline V gene has CDR1 SGHRS and CDR2 YFSETQ. The length of the CDR3 is 13 residues. V lost 2 bases and J lost 10, with 13 bases in between.

The chain carries TRBV6-2 or TRBV6-3 and TRBJ2-2, with 7 bases aligning to TRBD1. The CDR3 contains 14 residues. Trimming took 5 bases from V and 1 from J; bases not matched to a gene: 1. Germline V gene sequence: CDR1 MNHEY, CDR2 SVGEGT. The CDR3 region is CASSRQGNTGELFF. The CDR3 DNA sequence: TGTGCCAGCAGTCGACAGGGGAACACCGGGGAGCTGTTTTTT.

V and J are TRBV2 and TRBJ2-4, with TRBD1 identical over 10 bases. J lost 3 bases, V lost 4 bases, and 9 bases had no gene match. Germline CDR1 is SNHLY and CDR2 is FYNNEI. The CDR3 runs 17 residues. This CDR3 is CASSGDRGVLGKNIQYF. The CDR3 nucleotides are TGTGCCAGCAGTGGGGACAGGGGAGTTCTTGGCAAAAACATTCAGTACTTC.

The count of this clone is one. The J gene is TRBJ1-5, the V gene TRBV5-8; D not certain. The germline gives CDR1 SGHTS, CDR2 YDEGEE. The V and J ends lost 0 bases and 1 base respectively, with 8 bases between them. The CDR3 runs to 15 residues. The CDR3, as DNA: TGTGCCAGCAGCTTGGAGGTACAGAGCAATCAGCCCCAGCATTTT. This sequence encodes CASSLEVQSNQPQHF.